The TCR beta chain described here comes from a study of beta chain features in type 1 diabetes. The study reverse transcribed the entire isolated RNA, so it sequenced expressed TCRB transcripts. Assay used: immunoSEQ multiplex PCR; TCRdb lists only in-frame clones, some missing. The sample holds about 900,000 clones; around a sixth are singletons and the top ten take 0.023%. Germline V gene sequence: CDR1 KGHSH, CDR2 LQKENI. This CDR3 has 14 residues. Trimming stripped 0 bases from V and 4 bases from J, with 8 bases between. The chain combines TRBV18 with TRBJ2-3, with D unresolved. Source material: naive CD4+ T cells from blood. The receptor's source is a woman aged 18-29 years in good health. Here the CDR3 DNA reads TGTGCCAGCTCACCACCAGGATTGGCAGATACGCAGTATTTT. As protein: CASSPPGLADTQYF.